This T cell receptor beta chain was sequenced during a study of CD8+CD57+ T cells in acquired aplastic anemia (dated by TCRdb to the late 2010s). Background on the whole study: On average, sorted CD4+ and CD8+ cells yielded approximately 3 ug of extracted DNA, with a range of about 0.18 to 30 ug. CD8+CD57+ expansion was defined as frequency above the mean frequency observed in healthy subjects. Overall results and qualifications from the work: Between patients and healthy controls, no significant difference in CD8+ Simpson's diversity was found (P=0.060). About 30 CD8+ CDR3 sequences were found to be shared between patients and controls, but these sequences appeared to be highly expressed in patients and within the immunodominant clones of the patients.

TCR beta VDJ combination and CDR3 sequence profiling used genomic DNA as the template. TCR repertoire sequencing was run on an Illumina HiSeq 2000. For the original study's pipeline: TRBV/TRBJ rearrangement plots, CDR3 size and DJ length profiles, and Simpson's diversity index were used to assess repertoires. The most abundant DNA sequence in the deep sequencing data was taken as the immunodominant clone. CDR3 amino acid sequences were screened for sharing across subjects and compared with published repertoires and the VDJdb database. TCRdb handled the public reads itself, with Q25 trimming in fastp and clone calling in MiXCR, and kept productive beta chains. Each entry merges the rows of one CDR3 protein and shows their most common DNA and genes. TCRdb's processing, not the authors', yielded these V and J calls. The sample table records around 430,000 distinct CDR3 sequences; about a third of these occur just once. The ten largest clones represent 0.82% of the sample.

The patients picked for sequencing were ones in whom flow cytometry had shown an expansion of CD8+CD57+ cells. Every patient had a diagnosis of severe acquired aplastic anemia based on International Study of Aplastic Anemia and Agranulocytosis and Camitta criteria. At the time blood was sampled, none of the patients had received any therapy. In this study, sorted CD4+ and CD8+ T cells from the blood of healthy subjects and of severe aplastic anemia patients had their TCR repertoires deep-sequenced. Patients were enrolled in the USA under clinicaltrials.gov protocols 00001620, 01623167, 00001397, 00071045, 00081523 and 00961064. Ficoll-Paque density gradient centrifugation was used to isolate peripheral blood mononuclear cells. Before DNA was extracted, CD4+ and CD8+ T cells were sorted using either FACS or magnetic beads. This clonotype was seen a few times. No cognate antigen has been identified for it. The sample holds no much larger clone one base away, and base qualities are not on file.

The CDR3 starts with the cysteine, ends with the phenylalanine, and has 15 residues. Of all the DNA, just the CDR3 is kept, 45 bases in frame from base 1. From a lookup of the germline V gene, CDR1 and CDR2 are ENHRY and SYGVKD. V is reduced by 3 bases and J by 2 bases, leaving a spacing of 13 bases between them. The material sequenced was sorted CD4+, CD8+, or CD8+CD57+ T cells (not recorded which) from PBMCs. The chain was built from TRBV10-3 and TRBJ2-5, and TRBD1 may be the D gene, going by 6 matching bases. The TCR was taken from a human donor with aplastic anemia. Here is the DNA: TGTGCCATCAGTGAATCGGACAGAGAACAAGAGACCCAGTACTTC. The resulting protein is CAISESDREQETQYF.